These 29 T cell receptor beta chains share one sample of origin, sequenced in a study of shared clonotypes between healthy human individuals. Sequencing was performed with immunoSEQ multiplex PCR; in TCRdb, only in-frame clones are kept and a portion is missing. This sample yields a few million clones, of which more than 90% are seen a single time; 0.11% to 0.15% belongs to the top ten. The source material was naive CD4+ T cells sorted from blood. This sample's subset: CD45RA+ positively selected. These receptors came from a man younger than 35 in good health.

This clone was detected only once. This sequence joins TRBV6-4 and TRBJ2-3; maybe TRBD1 (5 bases). The CDR3 contains 13 residues. Germline CDR1 is MRHNA and CDR2 is SNTAGT. The V end was cut by 6 bases, the J end by 5 bases, with 12 bases between. The CDR3 loop is CASSRDQGDTQYF. CDR3 bases: TGTGCCAGCAGCCGAGACCAGGGAGATACGCAGTATTTT.

This clone was observed a handful of times. The V and J genes are TRBV5-1 and TRBJ1-1, with no clear D. This CDR3 has 15 residues. The germline V and J ends were trimmed by 1 base and 4 bases, with 14 bases remaining between them. CDR1 is SGHRS and CDR2 is YFSETQ in the germline V gene. The CDR3 DNA follows: TGCGCCAGCAGCTTGAGAACGGACTCGCCCACTGAAGCTTTCTTT. Its protein product is CASSLRTDSPTEAFF.

The rearrangement links TRBV7-3 to TRBJ2-5; weak D call: TRBD2 (6 bases). Deletions cut 5 bases from V and 5 bases from J, with 24 bases between. CDR3 length equals 17 residues. CDR1 is SGHTA and CDR2 is FQGTGA in the germline V gene. The chain's CDR3 is CASSPAGWNRLGETQYF. CDR3 coding DNA: TGTGCCAGCAGCCCGGCGGGCTGGAACAGACTAGGGGAGACCCAGTACTTC.

The J gene is TRBJ2-7, the V gene TRBV6-5, with D possibly TRBD1 on 5 matching bases. The CDR3 sequence is 12 residues long. The germline V and J ends were trimmed by 2 bases and 9 bases, with 11 bases remaining between them. CDR1 MNHEY and CDR2 SVGAGI come from the germline V gene. The CDR3 loop is CASSYQGGLQYF. CDR3 nucleotides: TGTGCCAGCAGTTACCAGGGTGGCTTGCAGTACTTC.

The rearrangement uses TRBV5-1 and TRBJ2-2; 7 bases are shared with TRBD1. V lost 4 bases, J lost 4 bases, and 10 bases stayed unmatched. The V gene's germline CDR1 is SGHRS and CDR2 YFSETQ. The CDR3 runs 16 residues. The CDR3 is CASSEDRVVSTGELFF. Written as DNA, the CDR3 is TGCGCCAGCAGCGAAGACAGGGTAGTCAGCACCGGGGAGCTGTTTTTT.

CDR3 protein: CASSLGGVQETQYF. For the CDR3, the DNA is TGTGCCAGCAGCTTGGGAGGAGTCCAAGAGACCCAGTACTTC. J is TRBJ2-5 and V is TRBV5-5; D is unresolved. Deletions cut 0 bases from V and 1 base from J, with 7 bases between. The CDR3 has 14 amino acids. The germline CDR1 and CDR2 sequences are SGHKS and YYEKEE (reference sequence).

This rearrangement joins TRBV5-1 to TRBJ1-2, with TRBD1 identical over 9 bases. The germline gives CDR1 SGHRS, CDR2 YFSETQ. The CDR3 totals 14 residues. V shed 4 bases and J 8 bases; nucleotides not matched to a gene: 9. The DNA for the CDR3 is TGCGCCAGCAGCAGCGAACAGGGGGCGCGGGGCTACACCTTC. This translates into CASSSEQGARGYTF. Combining the CDR3 with reference TRBV5-1 and TRBJ1-2 gives the whole variable domain KAGVTQTPRYLIKTRGQQVTLSCSPISGHRSVSWYQQTPGQGLQFLFEYFSETQRNKGNFPGRFSGRQFSNSRSEMNVSTLELGDSALYLCASSSEQGARGYTFGSGTRLTVV.

V and J are TRBV28 and TRBJ2-5; D tentatively reads TRBD1 or TRBD2 (6 bases each). This CDR3 region has 14 residues. Deletions cut 7 bases from V and 6 bases from J, with 18 bases between. The germline gives CDR1 MDHEN, CDR2 SYDVKM. DNA of the CDR3: TGTGCCAGCACCCTTACCGGGGGCACCCAGACCCAGTACTTC. It is translated as CASTLTGGTQTQYF.

V is TRBV6-5 and J is TRBJ2-5, with D tentatively TRBD2 (6 bases). Germline values: CDR1 MNHEY, CDR2 SVGAGI. The CDR3 totals 15 residues. Deletions cut 0 bases from V and 5 bases from J, with 13 bases between. The CDR3 sequence: CASSYSEAGSETQYF. The CDR3 DNA is TGTGCCAGCAGTTACTCGGAGGCGGGATCGGAGACCCAGTACTTC.

There are a few counts of this clone. The germline gene is not matched at one end of the junction; a read error may be the cause. This chain's CDR3 is CASSLLPDTEAFF. Written as DNA, the CDR3 is TGTGCTAGCAGCTTATTACCAGATACTGAAGCTTTCTTT. The chain joins TRBV7-7 to TRBJ1-1, with D uncertain. This CDR3 has 13 amino acids. Looked up from germline, CDR1 is SSHAT and CDR2 is FNYEAQ (reference sequence).

Points on this clone: The junction shows a germline mismatch at one end, possibly a read error. The J gene is TRBJ2-7, the V gene TRBV10-3; a weak D match, TRBD1 (5 bases). This CDR3 has 16 amino acids. Germline values: CDR1 ENHRY, CDR2 SYGVKD. As DNA, the CDR3 is TGTGCCAGCAGTGAAGCGCGAGGACACCTCTCCTACGAGCAGTACTTC. This encodes CASSEARGHLSYEQYF.

This clone was recorded only once. V gene TRBV19 combines with J gene TRBJ1-1; TRBD1 agrees at 10 bases. The CDR3 loop spans 15 amino acids. Germline V lookup: CDR1 LNHDA, CDR2 SQIVND (reference sequence). Germline trimming cut 4 bases from V and 5 bases from J; bases unmatched to any gene: 7. The CDR3 nucleotides are TGTGCCAGTAGTAGCTTGGACAGGGGGGGAACTGAAGCTTTCTTT. Protein sequence: CASSSLDRGGTEAFF.

The chain joins TRBV5-1 to TRBJ1-3, with unresolved D. Between the trimmed V and J ends, which lost 1 base and 0 bases, there was a span of 8 bases. CDR1 is SGHRS, CDR2 YFSETQ, per germline. CDR3 length: 15 amino acids. In DNA, the CDR3 is TGCGCCAGCAGCTTGTCGGGGAACTCTGGAAACACCATATATTTT. It codes for CASSLSGNSGNTIYF.

V gene TRBV10-3 combines with J gene TRBJ1-4; 11 bases match TRBD1. The CDR3 totals 16 residues. J gave up 2 bases and V 10 bases, and 9 bases lay outside the gene matches. Germline V gives CDR1 ENHRY, CDR2 SYGVKD. The CDR3 region is CATSGQGASTNEKLFF. The CDR3 nucleotides read TGTGCCACCTCCGGACAGGGGGCTTCCACTAATGAAAAACTGTTTTTT.

V and J are TRBV19 and TRBJ2-1; 11 bases fit TRBD2. This CDR3 spans 17 amino acids. Per germline, CDR1 LNHDA and CDR2 SQIVND (reference sequence). V trimming: 5 bases; J trimming: 0 bases; junction bases outside the gene matches: 6. The CDR3 is CASSRASGGFSYNEQFF. CDR3 DNA: TGTGCCAGTAGTCGGGCTAGCGGGGGGTTCTCCTACAATGAGCAGTTCTTC.

As for this clone: The same CDR3 also results from other DNA sequences found in this sample. The CDR3 bases are TGTGCCAGCTCACCCGTAAGCTCCTACGAGCAGTACTTC. Protein: CASSPVSSYEQYF. The V and J genes are TRBV18 and TRBJ2-7; D is ambiguous. The CDR3 runs 13 residues. Trimming pared 3 bases from V and 0 bases from J, leaving 6 bases between. Looked up from germline, CDR1 is KGHSH and CDR2 is LQKENI.

The V gene is TRBV30, the J gene TRBJ1-5, with TRBD1 matching over 7 bases. The CDR3 totals 15 residues. The germline V gene has CDR1 GTSNPN and CDR2 SVGIG (reference sequence). V gave up 2 bases and J gave up 3 bases; unmatched junction bases: 7. The CDR3 DNA follows: TGTGCCTGGAGTCTCAAGGGGGCAGACAATCAGCCCCAGCATTTT. Amino acid sequence: CAWSLKGADNQPQHF.

V and J are TRBV5-1 and TRBJ2-6; TRBD1 is a possible D gene (5 bases). Germline values: CDR1 SGHRS, CDR2 YFSETQ. Trimming removed 1 base at V and 2 bases at J, with 10 bases between. This CDR3 has 16 residues. CDR3 region: CASSLKGAAGANVLTF. DNA for the CDR3: TGCGCCAGCAGCTTGAAAGGGGCGGCTGGGGCCAACGTCCTGACTTTC.

V is TRBV2 and J is TRBJ1-2; the D is unclear. This CDR3 is 12 amino acids long. CDR1 is SNHLY and CDR2 is FYNNEI in the germline V gene. V lost 4 bases and J lost 4, with 7 bases in between. The CDR3 reads CASSVSVYGYTF. DNA for the CDR3: TGTGCCAGCAGTGTATCCGTCTATGGCTACACCTTC.

The rearrangement uses TRBV10-1 and TRBJ2-3; D gene uncertain. Between the trimmed V and J ends, which lost 1 base and 0 bases, there was a span of 8 bases. Germline V gives CDR1 WNHNN, CDR2 SYGVQD (reference sequence). The CDR3 has 15 residues. CDR3 nucleotide sequence: TGCGCCAGCAGTGAGTTTGGCCAGAGCACAGATACGCAGTATTTT. This encodes CASSEFGQSTDTQYF.

This sequence joins TRBV5-1 and TRBJ1-1, with D perhaps TRBD1 (5 bases). The V end was cut by 0 bases, the J end by 2 bases, with 11 bases between. This CDR3 is built from 15 residues. CDR1 SGHRS and CDR2 YFSETQ come from the germline V gene. CDR3 DNA: TGCGCCAGCAGCTTGGGGGGGAACGCAAACACTGAAGCTTTCTTT. Translated: CASSLGGNANTEAFF.

Of note for this clone: The same CDR3 is also encoded by other DNA sequences in this sample. The chain joins TRBV27 to TRBJ2-2; no definite D call. Germline CDR1 reads MNHEY; CDR2 reads SMNVEV (reference sequence). Trimming shortened V by 3 bases and J by 6 bases, and 8 bases separated the two germline ends. This CDR3 region has 13 residues. The CDR3 coding sequence is TGTGCCAGCAGTTTCCAAGGGCCCGGGGAGCTGTTTTTT. Its translation: CASSFQGPGELFF.

V usage is TRBV19 and J usage is TRBJ2-1, with 8 bases aligning to TRBD1. Germline V gene data show CDR1 as LNHDA and CDR2 as SQIVND (reference sequence). V dropped 4 bases and J dropped 14; count of bases not matched to a gene: 7. The CDR3 consists of 12 residues. For the CDR3, the DNA is TGTGCCAGTAGTAAGGACAGGGCCGTAGAGTTCTTC. Translation gives CASSKDRAVEFF.

The genes are TRBV5-1 and TRBJ2-7; D is uncertain. CDR1 is SGHRS, CDR2 YFSETQ, per germline. CDR3 length: 14 residues. Trimming stripped 0 bases from V and 3 bases from J, with 10 bases between. In DNA, the CDR3 is TGCGCCAGCAGCTTGGCGGTAGGGTACTACGAGCAGTACTTC. It specifies CASSLAVGYYEQYF.

The V and J genes are TRBV7-2 and TRBJ1-2; TRBD1 agrees at 10 bases. V lost 4 bases, J lost 5 bases, and 10 bases stayed unmatched. The germline CDR1 and CDR2 sequences are SGHTA and FQGNSA. The CDR3 extends over 16 amino acids. CDR3 in amino acids: CASSSYRQGARYGYTF. Here the CDR3 DNA reads TGTGCCAGCAGCTCCTATAGACAGGGGGCAAGGTATGGCTACACCTTC.

This chain links TRBV5-4 with TRBJ2-3; 7 bases fit TRBD2. CDR1 is SGHNT, CDR2 YYREEE, per germline (reference sequence). The CDR3 contains 13 residues. Germline trimming cut 4 bases from V and 5 bases from J; bases unmatched to any gene: 4. The CDR3 protein is CASSAGVGDTQYF. CDR3 coding DNA: TGTGCCAGCAGCGCGGGGGTTGGAGATACGCAGTATTTT.

The chain uses TRBV5-6 and TRBJ2-7; 11 nucleotides align to TRBD1. Germline CDR1 and CDR2: SGHDT and YYEEEE. The CDR3 spans 15 residues. V trimming: 0 bases; J trimming: 4 bases; junction bases outside the gene matches: 3. CDR3 loop: CASSLAGQGGYEQYF. In nucleotides, the CDR3 is TGTGCCAGCAGCTTGGCGGGACAGGGGGGGTACGAGCAGTACTTC.

The chain uses TRBV25-1 and TRBJ1-2; D not certain. CDR1 MGHDK and CDR2 SYGVNS come from the germline V gene. Trimming stripped 4 bases from V and 4 bases from J, with 10 bases between. There are 13 residues in the CDR3. This CDR3 reads CASSAPGLYGYTF. The CDR3 DNA reads TGTGCCAGCAGTGCCCCAGGACTCTATGGCTACACCTTC.

The J gene is TRBJ1-2, the V gene TRBV27; tentatively, D is TRBD1 (5 bases). Looked up from germline, CDR1 is MNHEY and CDR2 is SMNVEV (reference sequence). Trimming took 5 bases from V and 1 from J, leaving 11 bases between them. CDR3 size: 14 residues. CDR3 sequence reads: CASSADTNNYGYTF. CDR3 nucleotide sequence: TGTGCCAGCAGTGCGGACACCAATAACTATGGCTACACCTTC.